Listed here are 5 T cell receptor beta chains from one sample, sequenced in a study of T cell responses to AZD1222 COVID-19 vaccine. Profiling relied on immunoSEQ multiplex PCR, and the TCRdb table lists in-frame clones only, not all of them. The sample holds 56,000 or so clones, over 70% seen once. The source was peripheral blood, collected 28 days after the second AZD1222 dose. The receptors were gathered from an adult who received the AZD1222 COVID-19 vaccine.

The CDR3 nucleotides read TGTGCCAGCAGCTTCTCACGAGGGGGCCTCACCGGGGAGCTGTTTTTT. It yields the protein CASSFSRGGLTGELFF. The rearrangement links TRBV5-4 to TRBJ2-2; TRBD1 aligns across 7 bases. There are 16 residues in the CDR3. CDR1 SGHNT and CDR2 YYREEE come from the germline V gene (reference sequence). With V trimmed by 2 bases and J by 4 bases, 8 bases remained unmatched.

V gene TRBV6-2 or TRBV6-3 combines with J gene TRBJ2-7; 7 bases agree with TRBD1. Trimming at V came to 4 bases and at J to 3 bases, leaving 6 bases not matched to a gene. The CDR3 contains 14 residues. The germline V gene encodes CDR1 MNHEY and CDR2 SVGEGT. The CDR3 DNA follows: TGTGCCAGCAGTTTGTTAGGGGGCAACTACGAGCAGTACGTC. It translates to CASSLLGGNYEQYV.

The V gene is TRBV5-5, the J gene TRBJ2-5, with D possibly TRBD2 on 5 matching bases. Trimming took off 1 base at V and 5 bases at J, with 12 bases between the two ends. This CDR3 contains 14 residues. Germline V CDR1 and CDR2: SGHKS, YYEKEE (reference sequence). The CDR3 nucleotides are TGTGCCAGCAGCTTGAGGCGGGCCGGGGAGACCCAGTACTTC. It translates to CASSLRRAGETQYF.

This clone occurred a few times. V and J are TRBV10-3 and TRBJ1-2; D might be TRBD1 (5 bases). The germline V gene has CDR1 ENHRY and CDR2 SYGVKD. With 0 bases removed from V and 8 bases from J, the gap between germline ends came to 10 bases. The CDR3 is 13 residues long. The CDR3 DNA reads as TGTGCCATCAGTGAGTCGGGACTGGAGGGCTACACCTTC. Its protein product is CAISESGLEGYTF.

This sequence joins TRBV19 and TRBJ1-2; D is uncertain. Germline V gene lookup returns CDR1 LNHDA and CDR2 SQIVND (reference sequence). CDR3 size: 12 residues. The V gene lost 5 bases and the J gene lost 7 bases, with 11 bases spanning the gap. CDR3 nucleotide sequence: TGTGCCAGTAGTCGGGAGGCGGGTGGCTACACCTTC. Amino acids: CASSREAGGYTF.